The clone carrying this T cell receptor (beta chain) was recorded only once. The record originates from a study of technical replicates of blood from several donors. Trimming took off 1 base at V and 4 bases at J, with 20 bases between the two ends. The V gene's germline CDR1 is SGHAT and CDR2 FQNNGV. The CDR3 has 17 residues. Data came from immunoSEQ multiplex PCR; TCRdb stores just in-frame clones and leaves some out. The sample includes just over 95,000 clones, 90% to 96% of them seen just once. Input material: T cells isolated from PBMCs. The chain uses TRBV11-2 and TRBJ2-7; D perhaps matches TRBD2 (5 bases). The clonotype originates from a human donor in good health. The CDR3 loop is CASSLVGRAARRYEQYF. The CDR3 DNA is TGTGCCAGCAGCTTAGTTGGGCGGGCCGCCCGTCGGTACGAGCAGTACTTC.